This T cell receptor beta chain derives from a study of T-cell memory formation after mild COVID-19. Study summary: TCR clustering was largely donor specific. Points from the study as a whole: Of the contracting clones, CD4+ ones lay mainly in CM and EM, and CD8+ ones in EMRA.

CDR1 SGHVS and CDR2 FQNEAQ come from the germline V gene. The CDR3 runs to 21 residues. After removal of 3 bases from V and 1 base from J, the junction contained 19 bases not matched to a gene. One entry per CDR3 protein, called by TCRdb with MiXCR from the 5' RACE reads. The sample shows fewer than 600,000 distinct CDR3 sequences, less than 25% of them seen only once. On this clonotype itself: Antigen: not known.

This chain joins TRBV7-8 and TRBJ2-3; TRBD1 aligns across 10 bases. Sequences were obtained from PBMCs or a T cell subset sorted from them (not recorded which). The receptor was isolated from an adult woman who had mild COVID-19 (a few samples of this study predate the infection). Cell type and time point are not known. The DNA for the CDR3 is TGTGCCAGCAGCTTTTTTTACCGGGACAGGGGACCCAGGGGAGGCACAGATACGCAGTATTTT. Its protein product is CASSFFYRDRGPRGGTDTQYF.